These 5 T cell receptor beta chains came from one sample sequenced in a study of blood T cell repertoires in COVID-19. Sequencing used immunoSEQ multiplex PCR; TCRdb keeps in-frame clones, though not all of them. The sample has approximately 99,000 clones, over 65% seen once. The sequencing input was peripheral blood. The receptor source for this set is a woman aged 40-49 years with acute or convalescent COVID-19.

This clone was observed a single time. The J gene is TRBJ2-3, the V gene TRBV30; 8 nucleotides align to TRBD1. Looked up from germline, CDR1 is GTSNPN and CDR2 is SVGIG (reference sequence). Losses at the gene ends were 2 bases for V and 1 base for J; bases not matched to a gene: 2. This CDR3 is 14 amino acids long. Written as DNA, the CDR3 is TGTGCCTGGAGTTTGGGACAGGGCACAGATACGCAGTATTTT. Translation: CAWSLGQGTDTQYF.

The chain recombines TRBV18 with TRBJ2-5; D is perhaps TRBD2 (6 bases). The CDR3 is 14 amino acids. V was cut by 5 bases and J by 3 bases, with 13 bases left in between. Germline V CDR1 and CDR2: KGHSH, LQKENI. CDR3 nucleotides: TGTGCCAGCTCAGCTGCGTTAGCGGAAGAGACCCAGTACTTC. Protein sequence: CASSAALAEETQYF. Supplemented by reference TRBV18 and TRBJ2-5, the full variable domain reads NAGVMQNPRHLVRRRGQEARLRCSPMKGHSHVYWYRQLPEEGLKFMVYLQKENIIDESGMPKERFSAEFPKEGPSILRIQQVVRGDSAAYFCASSAALAEETQYFGPGTRLLVL.

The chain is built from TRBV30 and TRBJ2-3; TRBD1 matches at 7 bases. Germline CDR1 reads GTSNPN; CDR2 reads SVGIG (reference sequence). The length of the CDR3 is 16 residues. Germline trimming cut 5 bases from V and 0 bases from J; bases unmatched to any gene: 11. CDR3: CAWDYGTAPSTDTQYF. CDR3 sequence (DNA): TGTGCCTGGGACTACGGGACAGCACCTAGCACAGATACGCAGTATTTT.

Here the CDR3 DNA reads TGCAGCGTTCGTATGAACACCGGGGAGCTGTTTTTT. This sequence encodes CSVRMNTGELFF. The V call is TRBV29-1, the J call TRBJ2-2; D ambiguous. Germline assignment: CDR1 SQVTM and CDR2 ANQGSEA. V was clipped by 5 bases and J by 1 base, with 5 bases between them. This CDR3 region has 12 residues.

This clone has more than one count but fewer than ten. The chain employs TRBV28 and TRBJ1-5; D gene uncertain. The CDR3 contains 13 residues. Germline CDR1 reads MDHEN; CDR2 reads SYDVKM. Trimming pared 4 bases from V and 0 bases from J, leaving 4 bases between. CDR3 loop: CASSYGSNQPQHF. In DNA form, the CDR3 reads TGTGCCAGCAGTTACGGTAGCAATCAGCCCCAGCATTTT.